This T cell receptor (beta chain) comes out of a study of cytotoxic CD8 clonotypes in ibrutinib-treated CLL. Study conclusions and caveats: The clonality went up when patients responded to ibrutinib and dropped back toward baseline at progression.

With V trimmed by 6 bases and J by 0 bases, 9 bases remained unmatched. The CDR3 runs to 16 residues. Per germline, CDR1 LNHDA and CDR2 SQIVND (reference sequence). As regards this clone: Its matching antigen is unknown.

Sequenced by immunoSEQ multiplex PCR; TCRdb stores in-frame clones only, minus some. The sample includes approximately 150,000 clones, about 80% of them seen just once. This material consisted of PBMCs, taken after 24 months of ibrutinib treatment. This clonotype was sampled from a human donor with chronic lymphocytic leukemia. The chain carries TRBV19 and TRBJ2-3; 7 nucleotides line up with TRBD1. The CDR3 sequence: CASRRRGQESTDTQYF. The CDR3 DNA reads TGTGCCAGTAGACGTAGAGGACAGGAGAGCACAGATACGCAGTATTTT.